The clone carrying this T cell receptor beta chain was counted many times. Its antigen is not known. This beta chain lies outside the target of a library built for alpha chains; its clone size means little. The data were taken from a study of spatial heterogeneity in lung cancer. General study findings and limits: Tracking of tumor mutation counts was seen in expanded intratumoral alpha and beta TCR counts.

The presence of a unique molecular identifier marked each TCR cDNA molecule. TCRdb passed the 5' RACE reads through MiXCR, listing each CDR3 protein once. Altogether 7,200 or so distinct CDR3 sequences are present, roughly 6.5% being singletons, with the ten largest covering roughly 19%. Germline-derived CDR1 and CDR2 are SGHTA and FQGNSA. The CDR3 runs 15 residues. Trimming at V came to 5 bases and at J to 5 bases, leaving 11 bases not matched to a gene. Time point here: sample taken at primary tumor resection. The genes are TRBV7-2 and TRBJ2-7; TRBD2 agrees at 8 bases. This TCR was recovered from a female donor with early-stage non-small cell lung cancer. Material: lung tumor tissue, obtained at surgery. CDR3 nucleotide sequence: TGTGCCAGCAGCCACTGGGGTAGCGGGATTGACGAGCAGTACTTC. Its protein product is CASSHWGSGIDEQYF.